This TCR beta chain is drawn from a study of blood T cell repertoires in COVID-19. Study context: Sites in the United States, Italy and Spain provided acute and convalescent COVID-19 samples. PBMCs, B-cell-depleted T cells, or T cells provided the cDNA or gDNA that made up the material.

Authors' processing steps: Reference gene primer amplification yielded estimated nucleated cell counts. Sequencing was performed with immunoSEQ multiplex PCR; in TCRdb, only in-frame clones are kept and a portion is missing. V and J calls and clone size are those listed in that table; D and trimming were worked out from the DNA. This sample has approximately 36,000 clones, with 90% found just once. This CDR3 has 14 amino acids. Losses at the gene ends were 5 bases for V and 5 bases for J; bases not matched to a gene: 9. Germline CDR1 and CDR2: SEHNR and FQNEAQ (reference sequence). This TCR came from a man aged 55 to 70 with active or convalescent COVID-19. The sample consisted of peripheral blood. The V and J genes are TRBV7-9 and TRBJ2-7; 7 nucleotides match TRBD2. The CDR3 DNA follows: TGTGCCAGCAGCCTCCTAACGGGAGGCGACGAGCAGTACTTC. Translation: CASSLLTGGDEQYF.